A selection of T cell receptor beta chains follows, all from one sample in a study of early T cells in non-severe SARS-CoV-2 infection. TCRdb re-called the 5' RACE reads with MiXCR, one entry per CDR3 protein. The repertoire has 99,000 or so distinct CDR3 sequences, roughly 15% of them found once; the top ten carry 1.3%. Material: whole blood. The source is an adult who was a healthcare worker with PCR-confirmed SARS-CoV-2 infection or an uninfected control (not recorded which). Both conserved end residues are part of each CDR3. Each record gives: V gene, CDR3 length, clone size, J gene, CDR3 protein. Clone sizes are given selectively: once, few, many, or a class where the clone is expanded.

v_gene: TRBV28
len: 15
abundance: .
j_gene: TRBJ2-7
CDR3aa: CASSLPGHLTYEQYF

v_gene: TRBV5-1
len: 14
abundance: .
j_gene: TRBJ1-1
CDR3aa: CASSQWDIGAEAFF

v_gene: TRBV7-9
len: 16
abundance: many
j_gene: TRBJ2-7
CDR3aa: CASSLISGPFSYEQYF

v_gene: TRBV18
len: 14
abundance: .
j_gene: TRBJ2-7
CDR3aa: CASSPYGDFREQYF

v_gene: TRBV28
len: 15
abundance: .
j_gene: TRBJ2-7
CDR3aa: CASSLSPGVGYEQYF

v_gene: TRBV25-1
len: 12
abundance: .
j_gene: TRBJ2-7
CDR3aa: CASSESRYEQYF

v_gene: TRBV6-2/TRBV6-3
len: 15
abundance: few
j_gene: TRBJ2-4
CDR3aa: CASSYENRGTSIQYF

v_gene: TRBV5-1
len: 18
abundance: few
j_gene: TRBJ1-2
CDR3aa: CASSSVRPGALMNYGYTF

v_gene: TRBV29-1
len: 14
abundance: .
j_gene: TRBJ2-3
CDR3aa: CSVSPSGPTDTQYF

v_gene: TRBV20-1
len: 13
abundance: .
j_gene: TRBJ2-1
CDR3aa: CSARTRVYNEQFF

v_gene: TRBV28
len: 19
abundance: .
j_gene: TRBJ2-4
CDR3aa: CASKTGQGHDLLAKNIQYF

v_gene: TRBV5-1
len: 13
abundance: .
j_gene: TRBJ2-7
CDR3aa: CASSPDNDYEQYF

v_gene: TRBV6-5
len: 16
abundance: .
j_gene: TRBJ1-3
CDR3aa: CASIPSQGAFGNTIYF

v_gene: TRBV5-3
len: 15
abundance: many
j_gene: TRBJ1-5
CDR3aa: CASCFTGDSNQPQHF

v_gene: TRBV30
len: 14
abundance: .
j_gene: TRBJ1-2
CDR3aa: CAWSAALGGYGYTF

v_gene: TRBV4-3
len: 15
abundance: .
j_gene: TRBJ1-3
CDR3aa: CASSQGQGIGNTIYF

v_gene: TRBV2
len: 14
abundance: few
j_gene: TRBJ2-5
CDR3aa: CASSAYRAQETQYF